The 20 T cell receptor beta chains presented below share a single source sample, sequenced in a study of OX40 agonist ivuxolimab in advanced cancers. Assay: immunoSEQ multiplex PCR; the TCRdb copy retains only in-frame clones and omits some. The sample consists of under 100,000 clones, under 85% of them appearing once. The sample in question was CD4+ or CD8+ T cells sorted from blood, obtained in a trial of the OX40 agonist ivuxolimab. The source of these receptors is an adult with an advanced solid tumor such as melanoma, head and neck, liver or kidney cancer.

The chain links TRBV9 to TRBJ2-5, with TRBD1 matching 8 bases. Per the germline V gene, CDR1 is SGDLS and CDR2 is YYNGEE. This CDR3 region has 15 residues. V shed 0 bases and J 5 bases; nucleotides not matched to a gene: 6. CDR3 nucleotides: TGTGCCAGCAGCGTAGCGGCAGGGGGCCGGGAGACCCAGTACTTC. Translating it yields CASSVAAGGRETQYF.

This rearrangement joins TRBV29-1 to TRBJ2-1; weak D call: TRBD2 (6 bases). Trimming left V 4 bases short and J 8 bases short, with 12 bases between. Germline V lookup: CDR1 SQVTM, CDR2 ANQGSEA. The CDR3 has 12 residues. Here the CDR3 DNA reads TGCAGCGTTGTTGGGGCGGGGTATGAGCAGTTCTTC. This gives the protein CSVVGAGYEQFF.

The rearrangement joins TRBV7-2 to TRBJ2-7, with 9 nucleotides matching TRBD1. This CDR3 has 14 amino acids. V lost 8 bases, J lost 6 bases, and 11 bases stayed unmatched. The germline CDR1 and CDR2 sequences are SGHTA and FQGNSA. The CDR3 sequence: CASCLGTGSLEQYF. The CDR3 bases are TGTGCCAGCTGCCTCGGGACAGGGTCCCTCGAGCAGTACTTC.

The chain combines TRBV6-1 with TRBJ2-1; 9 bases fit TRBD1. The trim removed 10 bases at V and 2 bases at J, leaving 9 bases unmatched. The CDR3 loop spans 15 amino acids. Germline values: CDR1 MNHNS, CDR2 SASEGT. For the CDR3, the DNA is TGTGCCAACACCCCGGGACAGGGAACCTACAATGAGCAGTTCTTC. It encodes CANTPGQGTYNEQFF.

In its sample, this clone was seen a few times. This CDR3 is CAWSKPGQDGYTF. In nucleotides, the CDR3 is TGTGCCTGGAGTAAGCCAGGGCAGGATGGCTACACCTTC. The gene calls are TRBV30 and TRBJ1-2; a possible D gene is TRBD1 (5 bases). The CDR3 runs to 13 residues. Germline V lookup: CDR1 GTSNPN, CDR2 SVGIG (reference sequence). The V end lost 2 bases, the J end lost 6 bases, and 13 bases lay between the germline ends.

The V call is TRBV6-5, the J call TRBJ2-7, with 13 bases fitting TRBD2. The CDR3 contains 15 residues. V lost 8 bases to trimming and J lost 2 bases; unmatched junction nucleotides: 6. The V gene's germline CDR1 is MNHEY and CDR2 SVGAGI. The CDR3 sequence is CASARTSGSTYEQYF. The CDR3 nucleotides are TGTGCCAGCGCAAGGACTAGCGGGAGCACCTACGAGCAGTACTTC.

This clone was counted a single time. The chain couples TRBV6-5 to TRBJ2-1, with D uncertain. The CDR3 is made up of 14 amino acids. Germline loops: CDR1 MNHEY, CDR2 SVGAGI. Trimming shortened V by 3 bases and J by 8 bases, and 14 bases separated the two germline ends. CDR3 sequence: CASSYFLDRDEQFF. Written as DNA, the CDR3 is TGTGCCAGCAGTTATTTTTTGGATCGGGATGAGCAGTTCTTC.

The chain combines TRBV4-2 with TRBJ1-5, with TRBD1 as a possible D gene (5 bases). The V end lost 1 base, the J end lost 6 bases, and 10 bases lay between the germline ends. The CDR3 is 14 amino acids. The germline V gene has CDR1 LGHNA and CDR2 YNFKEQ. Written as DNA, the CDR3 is TGTGCCAGCAGCCAAGGTCAGGGAGCTCAGCCCCAGCATTTT. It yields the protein CASSQGQGAQPQHF.

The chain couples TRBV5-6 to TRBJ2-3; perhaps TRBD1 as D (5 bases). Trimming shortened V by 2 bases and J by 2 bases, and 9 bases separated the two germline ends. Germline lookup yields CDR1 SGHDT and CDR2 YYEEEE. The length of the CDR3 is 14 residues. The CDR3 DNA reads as TGTGCCAGCAGCTTATTGGGGCCCACAGATACGCAGTATTTT. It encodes CASSLLGPTDTQYF.

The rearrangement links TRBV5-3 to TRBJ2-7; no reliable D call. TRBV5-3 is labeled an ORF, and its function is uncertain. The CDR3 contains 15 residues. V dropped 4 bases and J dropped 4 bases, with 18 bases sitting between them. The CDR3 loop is CARSLRVRPYYEQYF. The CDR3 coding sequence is TGTGCCAGAAGCCTCCGGGTCAGACCGTATTACGAGCAGTACTTC.

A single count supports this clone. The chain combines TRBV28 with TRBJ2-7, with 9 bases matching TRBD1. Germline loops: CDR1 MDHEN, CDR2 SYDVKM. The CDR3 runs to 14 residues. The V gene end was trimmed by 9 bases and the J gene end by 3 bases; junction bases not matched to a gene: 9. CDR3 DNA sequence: TGTGCCAGTCTGTCCGGGACAGGGAACTACGAGCAGTACTTC. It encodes CASLSGTGNYEQYF.

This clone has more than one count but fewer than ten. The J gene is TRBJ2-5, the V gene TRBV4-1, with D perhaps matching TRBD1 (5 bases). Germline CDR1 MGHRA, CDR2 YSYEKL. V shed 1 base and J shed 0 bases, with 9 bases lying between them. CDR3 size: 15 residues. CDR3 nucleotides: TGCGCCAGCAGCCAAGCAGGGCTCGACCAAGAGACCCAGTACTTC. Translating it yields CASSQAGLDQETQYF.

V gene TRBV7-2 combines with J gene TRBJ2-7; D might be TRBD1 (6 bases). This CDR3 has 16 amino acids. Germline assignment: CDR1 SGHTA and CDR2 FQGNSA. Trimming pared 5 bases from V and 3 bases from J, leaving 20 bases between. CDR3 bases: TGTGCCAGCAGCCTCCACAGGGCTGATTCGCTCTACGAGCAGTACTTC. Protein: CASSLHRADSLYEQYF.

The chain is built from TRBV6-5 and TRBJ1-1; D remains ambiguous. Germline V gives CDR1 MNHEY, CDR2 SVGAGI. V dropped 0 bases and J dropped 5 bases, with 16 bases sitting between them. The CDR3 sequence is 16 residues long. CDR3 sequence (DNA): TGTGCCAGCAGTTACTCTGACCCACCGTCGGGTACTGAAGCTTTCTTT. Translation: CASSYSDPPSGTEAFF.

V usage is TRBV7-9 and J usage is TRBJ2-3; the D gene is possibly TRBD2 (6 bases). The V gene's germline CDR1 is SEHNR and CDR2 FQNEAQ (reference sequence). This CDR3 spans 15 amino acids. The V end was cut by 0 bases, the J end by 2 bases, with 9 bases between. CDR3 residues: CASSLASGITDTQYF. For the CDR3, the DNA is TGTGCCAGCAGCTTAGCTAGCGGCATCACAGATACGCAGTATTTT. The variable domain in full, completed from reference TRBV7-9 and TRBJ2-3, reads DTGVSQNPRHKITKRGQNVTFRCDPISEHNRLYWYRQTLGQGPEFLTYFQNEAQLEKSRLLSDRFSAERPKGSFSTLEIQRTEQGDSAMYLCASSLASGITDTQYFGPGTRLTVL.

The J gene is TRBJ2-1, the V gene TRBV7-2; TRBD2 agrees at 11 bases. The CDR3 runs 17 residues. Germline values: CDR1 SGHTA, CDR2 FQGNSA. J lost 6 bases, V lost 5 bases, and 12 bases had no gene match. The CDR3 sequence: CASSPRALAGGFNEQFF. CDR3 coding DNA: TGTGCCAGCAGCCCCCGTGCCCTAGCGGGAGGCTTCAATGAGCAGTTCTTC.

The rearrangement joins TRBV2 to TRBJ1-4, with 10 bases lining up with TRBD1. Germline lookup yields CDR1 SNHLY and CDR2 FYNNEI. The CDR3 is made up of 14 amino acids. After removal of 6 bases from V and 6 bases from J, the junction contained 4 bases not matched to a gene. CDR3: CASRAGTGDEKLFF. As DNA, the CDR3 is TGTGCCAGCAGGGCCGGGACAGGGGATGAAAAACTGTTTTTT. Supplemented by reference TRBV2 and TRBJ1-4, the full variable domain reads EPEVTQTPSHQVTQMGQEVILRCVPISNHLYFYWYRQILGQKVEFLVSFYNNEISEKSEIFDDQFSVERPDGSNFTLKIRSTKLEDSAMYFCASRAGTGDEKLFFGSGTQLSVL.

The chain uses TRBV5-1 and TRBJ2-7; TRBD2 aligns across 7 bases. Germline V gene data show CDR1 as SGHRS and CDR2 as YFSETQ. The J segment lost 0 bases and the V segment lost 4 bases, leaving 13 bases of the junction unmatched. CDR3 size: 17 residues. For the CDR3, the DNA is TGCGCCAGCAGCCCGGGACTACGGAACCCAAGCTCCTACGAGCAGTACTTC. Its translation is CASSPGLRNPSSYEQYF.

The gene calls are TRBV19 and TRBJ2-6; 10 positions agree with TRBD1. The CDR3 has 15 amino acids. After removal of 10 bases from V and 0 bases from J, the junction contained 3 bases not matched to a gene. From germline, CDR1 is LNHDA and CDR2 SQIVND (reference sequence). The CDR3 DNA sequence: TGTGCCACCCGGGACAGGGGCTCTGGGGCCAACGTCCTGACTTTC. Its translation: CATRDRGSGANVLTF. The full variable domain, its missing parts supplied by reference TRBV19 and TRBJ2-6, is DGGITQSPKYLFRKEGQNVTLSCEQNLNHDAMYWYRQDPGQGLRLIYYSQIVNDFQKGDIAEGYSVSREKKESFPLTVTSAQKNPTAFYLCATRDRGSGANVLTFGAGSRLTVL.

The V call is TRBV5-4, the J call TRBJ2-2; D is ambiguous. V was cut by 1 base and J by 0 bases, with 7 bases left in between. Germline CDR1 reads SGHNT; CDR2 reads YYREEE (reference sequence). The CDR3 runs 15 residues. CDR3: CASSLNAPNTGELFF. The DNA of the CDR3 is TGTGCCAGCAGCTTGAATGCTCCGAACACCGGGGAGCTGTTTTTT.